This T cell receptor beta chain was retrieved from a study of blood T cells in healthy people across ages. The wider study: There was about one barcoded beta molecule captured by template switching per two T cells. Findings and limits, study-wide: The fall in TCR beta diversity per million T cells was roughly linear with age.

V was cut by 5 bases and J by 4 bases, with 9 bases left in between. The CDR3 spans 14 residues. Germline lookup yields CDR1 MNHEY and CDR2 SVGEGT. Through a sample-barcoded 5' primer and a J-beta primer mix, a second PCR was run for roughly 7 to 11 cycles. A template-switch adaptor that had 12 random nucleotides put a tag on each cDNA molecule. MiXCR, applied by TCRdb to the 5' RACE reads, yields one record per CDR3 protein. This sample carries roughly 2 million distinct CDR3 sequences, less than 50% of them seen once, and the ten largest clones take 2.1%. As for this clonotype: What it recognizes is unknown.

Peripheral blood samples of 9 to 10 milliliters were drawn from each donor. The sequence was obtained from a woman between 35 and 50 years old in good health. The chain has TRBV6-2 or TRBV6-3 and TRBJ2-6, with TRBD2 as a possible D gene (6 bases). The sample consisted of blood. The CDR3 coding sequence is TGTGCCAGCAGTGCCCTAGCGGGGGCCAACGTCCTGACTTTC. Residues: CASSALAGANVLTF.